The entry below describes one T cell receptor beta chain. This CDR3 has 13 residues. Germline CDR1 reads WNHNN; CDR2 reads SYGVQD (reference sequence). J gave up 5 bases and V 11 bases, and 8 bases lay outside the gene matches. The data belong to a study of blood T cell repertoires in COVID-19. For the study at large: COVID-19 samples, acute and convalescent, were from the United States, Italy and Spain.

Cohorts were based on clinical histories the participants reported. Original handling: Amplification of reference gene primers provided the estimated nucleated cell counts. TCRdb's table, derived via immunoSEQ multiplex PCR, lists solely in-frame clones and lacks some. From that table come the V and J calls and clone size; the DNA was used to work out D and trimming. The data show almost 400,000 clones, around 92% seen once. The V gene is TRBV10-1, the J gene TRBJ2-5; 10 nucleotides align to TRBD2. This clonotype was obtained from a woman aged 25 to 39 who had recovered from COVID-19. Sequences were obtained from PBMCs or T cells enriched from blood (not recorded which). The CDR3 protein is CAPGEREGETQYF. The CDR3 DNA reads as TGCGCCCCTGGGGAGCGGGAGGGTGAGACCCAGTACTTC.